Sequencing of this TCR beta chain was carried out in a study of T-cell reconstitution after alpha-beta-depleted transplantation in children. This clonotype has ten or more counts. The CDR3 has 14 amino acids. The germline gives CDR1 SEHNR, CDR2 FQNEAQ (reference sequence). V dropped 8 bases and J dropped 2; count of bases not matched to a gene: 4. Construction of the TCRbeta library involved unique molecular identifiers. TCRdb reanalysed the PCR reads using MiXCR and keeps one entry per CDR3 protein. This sample has roughly 300,000 distinct CDR3 sequences, with under 14% found just once. The chain combines TRBV7-9 with TRBJ2-1, with 9 bases matching TRBD1. This TCR was recovered from a male patient between 2 and 10 years old who had a stem cell transplant for chronic granulomatous disease, so the T cells may come from the graft donor. The starting material was peripheral blood, obtained 180 days after TCRalphabeta/CD19-depleted stem cell transplant. CDR3 nucleotide sequence: TGTGCCAGCTTGGGGACAGGGCCCTACAATGAGCAGTTCTTC. Protein: CASLGTGPYNEQFF.